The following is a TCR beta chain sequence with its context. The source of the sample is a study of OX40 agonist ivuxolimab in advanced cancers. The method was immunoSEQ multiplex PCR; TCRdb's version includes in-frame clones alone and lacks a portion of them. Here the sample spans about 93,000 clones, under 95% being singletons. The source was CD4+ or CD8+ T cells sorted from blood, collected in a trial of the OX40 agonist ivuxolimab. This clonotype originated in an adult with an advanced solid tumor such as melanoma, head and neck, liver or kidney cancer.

The CDR3 is CASRGGQSSGNTIYF. CDR3 coding DNA: TGTGCCAGCAGGGGAGGACAGTCCTCTGGAAACACCATATATTTT. V is TRBV6-5 and J is TRBJ1-3; possibly TRBD1 for D (6 bases). Germline CDR1 and CDR2: MNHEY and SVGAGI. With 6 bases removed from V and 0 bases from J, the gap between germline ends came to 12 bases. CDR3 length: 15 amino acids.